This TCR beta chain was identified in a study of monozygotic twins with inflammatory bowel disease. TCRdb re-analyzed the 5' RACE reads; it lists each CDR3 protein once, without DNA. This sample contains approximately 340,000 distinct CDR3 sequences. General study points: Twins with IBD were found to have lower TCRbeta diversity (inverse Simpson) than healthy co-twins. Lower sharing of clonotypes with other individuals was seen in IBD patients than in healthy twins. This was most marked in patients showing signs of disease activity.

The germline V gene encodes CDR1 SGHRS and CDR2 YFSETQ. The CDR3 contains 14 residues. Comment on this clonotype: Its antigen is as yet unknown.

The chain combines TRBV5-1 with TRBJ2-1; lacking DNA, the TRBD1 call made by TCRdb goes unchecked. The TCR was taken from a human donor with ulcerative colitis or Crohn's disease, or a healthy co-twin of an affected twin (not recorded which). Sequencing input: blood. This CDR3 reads CASSLGGQYDEQFF.